This TCR beta chain was identified in a study of T cells in Graves' hyperthyroidism and ophthalmopathy. Study context: The initial diagnosis was the point when peripheral blood was collected, ahead of any treatment.

This clonotype was detected many times. From RNA transcripts, TCR beta CDR3 regions were amplified. The HTBI set primed first-round TCR CDR3 RT-PCR. TCRdb analysed the multiplex PCR reads with MiXCR anew, one entry per CDR3 protein. The sample contains around 210,000 distinct CDR3 sequences, about 15% of which appear only once. This receptor was identified in a woman aged 45-65 years with Graves' hyperthyroidism. Material for sequencing was blood.

This CDR3 reads CASARGPQPQHF. CDR3 in DNA: TGTGCCAGCGCCAGGGGTCCTCAGCCCCAGCATTTT. The chain links TRBV12-3 or TRBV12-4 to TRBJ1-5; D possibly corresponds to TRBD1 (6 bases). There are 12 residues in the CDR3. Trimming took 8 bases from V and 6 from J, leaving 11 bases between them.